Presented here are 18 T cell receptor beta chains from one specimen sequenced in a study of cytomegalovirus exposure and HLA in healthy donors. This PCR relied on a set of 60 Vbeta primers and 13 Jbeta primers. Repertoires were generated with immunoSEQ multiplex PCR, while TCRdb's copy carries only in-frame clones and drops some. The data show approximately 150,000 clones, 79% seen once. What was sequenced was PBMCs. These receptors all stem from a man in his fifties in good health and CMV-seropositive.

The rearrangement uses TRBV5-1 and TRBJ2-5; 10 positions agree with TRBD1. The CDR3 consists of 13 residues. CDR1 and CDR2 (germline): SGHRS, YFSETQ. V shed 4 bases, J shed 10 bases, and the junction held 7 bases outside the gene matches. As DNA, the CDR3 is TGCGCCAGCAGCCCACAGACAGGGGGCAACCAGTACTTC. It is translated as CASSPQTGGNQYF.

The J gene is TRBJ2-7, the V gene TRBV28; the D is unclear. V lost 6 bases to trimming and J lost 0 bases, with 12 bases between them. Germline loops: CDR1 MDHEN, CDR2 SYDVKM. The length of the CDR3 is 14 residues. The CDR3 nucleotides are TGTGCCAGCAGACGACTCGTGAGCTCCTACGAGCAGTACTTC. This sequence encodes CASRRLVSSYEQYF.

This chain connects TRBV28 to TRBJ2-1; 10 positions match TRBD2. After removal of 3 bases from V and 8 bases from J, the junction contained 10 bases not matched to a gene. Germline lookup yields CDR1 MDHEN and CDR2 SYDVKM. The CDR3 extends over 16 amino acids. CDR3 DNA: TGTGCCAGCAGTTTGGGGGCTAGCGGGAGTGTATATGAGCAGTTCTTC. Protein sequence: CASSLGASGSVYEQFF. Complete variable domain (other parts from reference TRBV28 and TRBJ2-1): DVKVTQSSRYLVKRTGEKVFLECVQDMDHENMFWYRQDPGLGLRLIYFSYDVKMKEKGDIPEGYSVSREKKERFSLILESASTNQTSMYLCASSLGASGSVYEQFFGPGTRLTVL.

The V and J genes are TRBV30 and TRBJ2-6, with D tentatively TRBD1 (6 bases). The CDR3 runs 16 residues. Trimming cost V 4 bases and J 2 bases, with 15 bases left between them. Per germline, CDR1 GTSNPN and CDR2 SVGIG (reference sequence). The CDR3 here is CAWTQTGAPGANVLTF. DNA of the CDR3: TGTGCCTGGACCCAGACAGGTGCCCCTGGGGCCAACGTCCTGACTTTC. Together with reference TRBV30 and TRBJ2-6, the CDR3 gives the full variable domain: SQTIHQWPATLVQPVGSPLSLECTVEGTSNPNLYWYRQAAGRGLQLLFYSVGIGQISSEVPQNLSASRPQDRQFILSSKKLLLSDSGFYLCAWTQTGAPGANVLTFGAGSRLTVL.

The chain couples TRBV10-2 to TRBJ1-6; D gene unclear. V lost 3 bases and J lost 7, with 10 bases in between. The germline V gene encodes CDR1 WSHSY and CDR2 SAAADI. The CDR3 loop spans 14 amino acids. The CDR3 DNA sequence: TGCGCCAGCAGTGAAAGGCGGCCAAATTCACCCCTCCACTTT. Residues: CASSERRPNSPLHF.

This clone was picked up a small number of times. This chain connects TRBV19 to TRBJ2-1, with TRBD2 matching over 8 bases. Germline CDR1 LNHDA, CDR2 SQIVND (reference sequence). Germline trimming cut 0 bases from V and 4 bases from J; bases unmatched to any gene: 5. The CDR3 totals 16 residues. This CDR3 reads CASSIDPGGPYNEQFF. CDR3 coding DNA: TGTGCCAGTAGTATAGATCCGGGAGGGCCATACAATGAGCAGTTCTTC.

V usage is TRBV7-8 and J usage is TRBJ1-1, with 7 bases identical to TRBD1. Germline assignment: CDR1 SGHVS and CDR2 FQNEAQ. V shed 1 base and J 1 base; nucleotides not matched to a gene: 6. The CDR3 has 16 residues. CDR3 protein: CASSLVGRGSNTEAFF. The CDR3 region has the DNA TGTGCCAGCAGCTTAGTCGGCAGGGGGTCGAACACTGAAGCTTTCTTT.

The V and J genes are TRBV6-1 and TRBJ1-6; a possible D gene is TRBD1 (5 bases). V was cut by 3 bases and J by 8 bases, with 23 bases left in between. In germline, CDR1 is MNHNS, CDR2 SASEGT. This CDR3 is built from 18 residues. The DNA of the CDR3 is TGTGCCAGCAGTGAGTTGGCGATCCGGGGGTTCCCGTATTCACCCCTCCACTTT. Amino acid sequence: CASSELAIRGFPYSPLHF.

The genes are TRBV5-5 and TRBJ2-1, with 7 bases aligning to TRBD2. Germline V CDR1 and CDR2: SGHKS, YYEKEE (reference sequence). Trimming cost V 6 bases and J 14 bases; bases outside gene matches: 17. CDR3 length: 14 residues. This CDR3 is CASTLLLWGGEEFF. CDR3 DNA: TGTGCCAGCACCTTACTATTGTGGGGGGGAGAGGAGTTCTTC.

The rearrangement links TRBV28 to TRBJ2-7; perhaps TRBD1 as D (5 bases). Germline V lookup: CDR1 MDHEN, CDR2 SYDVKM. The CDR3 totals 17 residues. Trimming cost V 4 bases and J 0 bases, with 19 bases left between them. CDR3 protein: CASSSWLQAMSSYEQYF. The DNA of the CDR3 is TGTGCCAGCAGTTCCTGGCTACAGGCCATGAGCTCCTACGAGCAGTACTTC.

The genes are TRBV7-9 and TRBJ1-3; 7 bases are shared with TRBD1. Germline CDR1 is SEHNR and CDR2 is FQNEAQ (reference sequence). The CDR3 length is 15 residues. Trimming at V came to 5 bases and at J to 3 bases, leaving 7 bases not matched to a gene. The CDR3 region is CASSNGTAFGNTIYF. The CDR3, as DNA: TGTGCCAGCAGCAATGGGACAGCCTTTGGAAACACCATATATTTT. Combining the CDR3 with reference TRBV7-9 and TRBJ1-3 gives the whole variable domain DTGVSQNPRHKITKRGQNVTFRCDPISEHNRLYWYRQTLGQGPEFLTYFQNEAQLEKSRLLSDRFSAERPKGSFSTLEIQRTEQGDSAMYLCASSNGTAFGNTIYFGEGSWLTVV.

V usage is TRBV5-4 and J usage is TRBJ2-5, with 9 bases that match TRBD1. This CDR3 has 15 residues. Germline CDR1 reads SGHNT; CDR2 reads YYREEE (reference sequence). V trimming: 5 bases; J trimming: 3 bases; junction bases outside the gene matches: 8. CDR3 residues: CASRTGGRSKETQYF. The CDR3 DNA is TGTGCCAGCAGGACAGGGGGTCGTAGTAAAGAGACCCAGTACTTC.

The rearrangement links TRBV27 to TRBJ2-2; D is perhaps TRBD1 (5 bases). V was cut by 9 bases and J by 4 bases, with 15 bases left in between. Germline V gene data show CDR1 as MNHEY and CDR2 as SMNVEV (reference sequence). The CDR3 runs to 14 residues. CDR3 in amino acids: CARVNTGFTGELFF. In DNA, the CDR3 is TGTGCCAGAGTCAATACAGGTTTCACCGGGGAGCTGTTTTTT.

The chain recombines TRBV6-6 with TRBJ1-1; no clear D. Trimming left V 4 bases short and J 1 base short, with 10 bases between. There are 14 residues in the CDR3. CDR1 MNHNY and CDR2 SVGAGI come from the germline V gene (reference sequence). The CDR3 DNA reads as TGTGCCAGCAGTTCAGGACTCTGGAACACTGAAGCTTTCTTT. This gives the protein CASSSGLWNTEAFF.

This clone appeared a single time. The chain combines TRBV6-5 with TRBJ2-7, with D tentatively TRBD2 (5 bases). The CDR3 runs 13 residues. V lost 5 bases to trimming and J lost 0 bases, with 8 bases between them. Germline-derived CDR1 and CDR2 are MNHEY and SVGAGI. CDR3 bases: TGTGCCAGCAGTAAGGAGGTCTCCTACGAGCAGTACTTC. Translation gives CASSKEVSYEQYF.

This clone is a singleton in its sample. V and J are TRBV7-2 and TRBJ2-7, with a possible D match to TRBD1 (6 bases). The CDR3 contains 16 residues. The germline gives CDR1 SGHTA, CDR2 FQGNSA. Trimming left V 2 bases short and J 4 bases short, with 18 bases between. CDR3 sequence: CASSLIGPPGEYEQYF. The DNA of the CDR3 is TGTGCCAGCAGCTTAATTGGGCCTCCAGGGGAATACGAGCAGTACTTC.

The rearrangement links TRBV7-3 to TRBJ2-5, with a weak D call TRBD2 (6 bases). The CDR3 loop spans 15 amino acids. V lost 5 bases, J lost 2 bases, and 15 bases lay in between. Germline CDR1 SGHTA, CDR2 FQGTGA. CDR3 sequence: CASSAGLALQETQYF. The CDR3 region has the DNA TGTGCCAGCAGCGCAGGTCTAGCGCTTCAAGAGACCCAGTACTTC. Complete variable domain (other parts from reference TRBV7-3 and TRBJ2-5): GAGVSQTPSNKVTEKGKYVELRCDPISGHTALYWYRQSLGQGPEFLIYFQGTGAADDSGLPNDRFFAVRPEGSVSTLKIQRTERGDSAVYLCASSAGLALQETQYFGPGTRLLVL.

This clone turned up a few times. This chain uses TRBV5-5 with TRBJ2-7; D is ambiguous. V lost 2 bases and J 5 bases, leaving 8 bases between the germline ends. Germline-derived CDR1 and CDR2 are SGHKS and YYEKEE (reference sequence). The CDR3 is made up of 12 amino acids. CDR3 nucleotides: TGTGCCAGCAGCTTAAAGCCGGACGAGCAGTACTTC. This codes for CASSLKPDEQYF.